Listed here are 21 T cell receptor beta chains from one sample, sequenced in a study of CD8 T cells in ankylosing spondylitis. TCRdb processed the 5' RACE reads anew with MiXCR; each CDR3 protein has one entry. The table records about 92,000 distinct CDR3 sequences, about 9% of them present only once. Sequences were obtained from blood, either unsorted or a sorted T cell fraction (not recorded which). The receptors here all came from a male donor with ankylosing spondylitis or in good health (not recorded which).

The sample holds many counts of this clonotype. The rearrangement links TRBV27 to TRBJ1-2, with D hard to call. This CDR3 contains 12 residues. V dropped 6 bases and J dropped 5 bases, with 10 bases sitting between them. Germline assignment: CDR1 MNHEY and CDR2 SMNVEV (reference sequence). The CDR3 DNA follows: TGTGCCAGCAGGAGTACCGTTTATGGCTACACCTTC. It translates to CASRSTVYGYTF.

This clonotype came up many times. J is TRBJ1-1 and V is TRBV29-1; D is unresolved. With 5 bases removed from V and 1 base from J, the gap between germline ends came to 5 bases. CDR1 SQVTM and CDR2 ANQGSEA come from the germline V gene. CDR3 length: 11 residues. The CDR3 DNA reads as TGCAGCGTTTCAGGGAACACTGAAGCTTTCTTT. It translates to CSVSGNTEAFF.

This clonotype was found many times. The V call is TRBV20-1, the J call TRBJ2-3; no clear D gene. Trimming pared 4 bases from V and 0 bases from J, leaving 11 bases between. The CDR3 totals 14 residues. Per the germline V gene, CDR1 is DFQATT and CDR2 is SNEGSKA (reference sequence). CDR3 DNA sequence: TGCAGTGCTATTGACGGGTTAAGCACAGATACGCAGTATTTT. This gives the protein CSAIDGLSTDTQYF.

The rearrangement joins TRBV2 to TRBJ2-7; 9 bases match TRBD1. The CDR3 runs to 14 residues. The trim removed 5 bases at V and 7 bases at J, leaving 9 bases unmatched. The germline gives CDR1 SNHLY, CDR2 FYNNEI. CDR3: CASSKGQGIGEQYF. In DNA, the CDR3 is TGTGCCAGCAGTAAAGGACAGGGGATCGGTGAGCAGTACTTC. The variable domain in full, with the rest retrieved from reference TRBV2 and TRBJ2-7, is EPEVTQTPSHQVTQMGQEVILRCVPISNHLYFYWYRQILGQKVEFLVSFYNNEISEKSEIFDDQFSVERPDGSNFTLKIRSTKLEDSAMYFCASSKGQGIGEQYFGPGTRLTVT.

This sequence joins TRBV18 and TRBJ2-7; 8 bases match TRBD1. Germline loops: CDR1 KGHSH, CDR2 LQKENI. After removal of 3 bases from V and 1 base from J, the junction contained 11 bases not matched to a gene. This CDR3 has 17 amino acids. This chain's CDR3 is CASSPLPTGELSYEQYF. In nucleotides, the CDR3 is TGTGCCAGCTCACCGCTACCGACAGGGGAACTTTCCTACGAGCAGTACTTC.

The chain links TRBV7-9 to TRBJ1-6, with 11 bases matching TRBD1. Germline trimming cut 3 bases from V and 7 bases from J; bases unmatched to any gene: 5. The CDR3 length is 16 residues. Germline V gene lookup returns CDR1 SEHNR and CDR2 FQNEAQ (reference sequence). This CDR3 reads CASSFIRTGGNSPLHF. In DNA form, the CDR3 reads TGTGCCAGCAGCTTCATCCGGACAGGGGGCAATTCACCCCTCCACTTT. The full variable domain, rest sourced from reference TRBV7-9 and TRBJ1-6, is DTGVSQNPRHKITKRGQNVTFRCDPISEHNRLYWYRQTLGQGPEFLTYFQNEAQLEKSRLLSDRFSAERPKGSFSTLEIQRTEQGDSAMYLCASSFIRTGGNSPLHFGNGTRLTVT.

At least ten counts were recorded for this clonotype. The CDR3 reads CASSLQRGARLVNEQFF. The CDR3, as DNA: TGCGCCAGCAGCCTTCAGCGGGGGGCCCGGTTAGTCAATGAGCAGTTCTTC. V gene TRBV5-1 combines with J gene TRBJ2-1, with TRBD2 matching over 9 bases. CDR1 SGHRS and CDR2 YFSETQ come from the germline V gene. CDR3 size: 17 residues. Trimming cost V 4 bases and J 6 bases; bases outside gene matches: 14.

This clonotype was detected only a few times. The chain recombines TRBV9 with TRBJ2-1; 10 bases are shared with TRBD2. With 0 bases clipped from V and 8 bases from J, the junction kept 8 bases outside the gene matches. Germline V lookup: CDR1 SGDLS, CDR2 YYNGEE. This CDR3 spans 16 amino acids. As DNA, the CDR3 is TGTGCCAGCAGCGTAGATAATAGCGGGGGGAACGATGAGCAGTTCTTC. It yields the protein CASSVDNSGGNDEQFF.

The chain joins TRBV12-3 or TRBV12-4 to TRBJ1-5; D remains ambiguous. Trimming took 1 base from V and 3 from J, leaving 13 bases between them. This CDR3 is built from 16 residues. CDR3 sequence (DNA): TGTGCCAGCAGTTTAGTGGCCAGTAGAAACAATCAGCCCCAGCATTTT. It codes for CASSLVASRNNQPQHF.

The rearrangement uses TRBV7-3 and TRBJ2-5; D gene unclear. V dropped 3 bases and J dropped 5 bases, with 13 bases sitting between them. CDR3 length: 14 amino acids. The germline V gene has CDR1 SGHTA and CDR2 FQGTGA. CDR3 loop: CASSLAGLGETQYF. In DNA form, the CDR3 reads TGTGCCAGCAGCTTGGCAGGTTTGGGTGAGACCCAGTACTTC.

This clonotype is deemed medium-sized. The rearrangement links TRBV18 to TRBJ1-1, with a tentative D call TRBD1 (5 bases). Germline lookup yields CDR1 KGHSH and CDR2 LQKENI. This CDR3 region has 12 residues. Trimming removed 4 bases at V and 7 bases at J, with 10 bases between. CDR3 region: CASSQDSGEAFF. The CDR3 coding sequence is TGTGCCAGCTCACAAGACAGCGGTGAAGCTTTCTTT. The entire variable domain, with the rest obtained from reference TRBV18 and TRBJ1-1, is as follows: NAGVMQNPRHLVRRRGQEARLRCSPMKGHSHVYWYRQLPEEGLKFMVYLQKENIIDESGMPKERFSAEFPKEGPSILRIQQVVRGDSAAYFCASSQDSGEAFFGQGTRLTVV.

The DNA of the CDR3 is TGTGCCAGCGGATTGCGGGCAAACCAAGAGACCCAGTACTTC. Translating gives CASGLRANQETQYF. The V call is TRBV2, the J call TRBJ2-5; weak D call: TRBD2 (5 bases). The CDR3 contains 14 residues. Germline V gene lookup returns CDR1 SNHLY and CDR2 FYNNEI. V shed 8 bases and J shed 0 bases, with 13 bases lying between them. The full variable domain, its missing parts supplied by reference TRBV2 and TRBJ2-5, is EPEVTQTPSHQVTQMGQEVILRCVPISNHLYFYWYRQILGQKVEFLVSFYNNEISEKSEIFDDQFSVERPDGSNFTLKIRSTKLEDSAMYFCASGLRANQETQYFGPGTRLLVL.

This rearrangement joins TRBV15 to TRBJ1-2; a possible D gene is TRBD1 (5 bases). The CDR3 has 18 amino acids. Trimming pared 0 bases from V and 2 bases from J, leaving 19 bases between. The V gene's germline CDR1 is LNHNV and CDR2 YYDKDF (reference sequence). The CDR3 reads CATSREVRPGAANYGYTF. In DNA form, the CDR3 reads TGTGCCACCAGCAGAGAAGTTCGCCCCGGGGCAGCAAACTATGGCTACACCTTC.

Only a few counts were recorded for this clonotype. This chain links TRBV5-1 with TRBJ1-5; D call uncertain. The V gene lost 1 base and the J gene lost 14 bases, with 16 bases spanning the gap. The germline CDR1 and CDR2 sequences are SGHRS and YFSETQ. CDR3 length: 13 residues. Here the CDR3 DNA reads TGCGCCAGCAGCTTGATAGTAGACGGGCCGAAGCATTTT. Encoded protein: CASSLIVDGPKHF.

Many counts were recorded for this clonotype. The V and J genes are TRBV5-1 and TRBJ1-1; no clear D. The V end lost 3 bases, the J end lost 5 bases, and 11 bases lay between the germline ends. This CDR3 has 13 residues. Germline V CDR1 and CDR2: SGHRS, YFSETQ. DNA for the CDR3: TGCGCCAGCAGCTCCCAGGCGGGGACTGAAGCTTTCTTT. Protein sequence: CASSSQAGTEAFF.

This clonotype was seen at least ten times. The rearrangement joins TRBV2 to TRBJ2-1; D is unresolved. The CDR3 loop spans 14 amino acids. The V end was cut by 7 bases, the J end by 0 bases, with 10 bases between. Looked up from germline, CDR1 is SNHLY and CDR2 is FYNNEI. The CDR3 DNA reads as TGTGCCAGCACAACGACAAGCTCCTACAATGAGCAGTTCTTC. Amino acid sequence: CASTTTSSYNEQFF.

In its sample, this clonotype was seen many times. The gene calls are TRBV20-1 and TRBJ1-2; possible D gene TRBD1, 5 bases. The CDR3 spans 17 residues. From germline, CDR1 is DFQATT and CDR2 SNEGSKA (reference sequence). Trimming removed 0 bases at V and 7 bases at J, with 24 bases between. The CDR3 sequence is CSARDFLGNRLGAGYTF. The CDR3 nucleotides are TGCAGTGCTAGAGATTTTTTGGGGAATAGGCTCGGGGCTGGCTACACCTTC.

The table lists this clonotype with many counts. The chain recombines TRBV20-1 with TRBJ1-2; TRBD1 aligns across 10 bases. This CDR3 spans 14 amino acids. V shed 6 bases, J shed 6 bases, and the junction held 10 bases outside the gene matches. Per germline, CDR1 DFQATT and CDR2 SNEGSKA (reference sequence). As DNA, the CDR3 is TGCAGTGCAGGAACTCTCGGGACAGGGGATGGCTACACCTTC. Its protein is CSAGTLGTGDGYTF.

This clonotype was detected only a few times. V gene TRBV6-8 combines with J gene TRBJ2-7, with 9 bases identical to TRBD1. Trimming removed 6 bases from V and 5 bases from J; junction bases left unmatched: 8. The length of the CDR3 is 14 residues. The germline gives CDR1 MNHGY, CDR2 SAAAGT. The CDR3 bases are TGTGCCAGCAGAACAGACAGGGGGGGCAACGAGCAGTACTTC. Translation: CASRTDRGGNEQYF.

There are many counts of this clonotype. The J gene is TRBJ2-3, the V gene TRBV7-2; 12 nucleotides line up with TRBD2. Germline V gene lookup returns CDR1 SGHTA and CDR2 FQGNSA. Trimming took 5 bases from V and 3 from J; bases not matched to a gene: 6. CDR3 length: 16 residues. DNA for the CDR3: TGTGCCAGCAGCATGTCTAGCGGGGGGGCAACAGATACGCAGTATTTT. It codes for CASSMSSGGATDTQYF.

This clonotype was recorded many times. This chain uses TRBV20-1 with TRBJ2-3; D may be TRBD1 (6 bases). The CDR3 covers 15 residues. Trimming took 2 bases from V and 3 from J, leaving 15 bases between them. CDR1 is DFQATT, CDR2 SNEGSKA, per germline (reference sequence). The CDR3 is CSARKQGFRTDTQYF. DNA of the CDR3: TGCAGTGCTAGAAAGCAGGGGTTTCGAACAGATACGCAGTATTTT.